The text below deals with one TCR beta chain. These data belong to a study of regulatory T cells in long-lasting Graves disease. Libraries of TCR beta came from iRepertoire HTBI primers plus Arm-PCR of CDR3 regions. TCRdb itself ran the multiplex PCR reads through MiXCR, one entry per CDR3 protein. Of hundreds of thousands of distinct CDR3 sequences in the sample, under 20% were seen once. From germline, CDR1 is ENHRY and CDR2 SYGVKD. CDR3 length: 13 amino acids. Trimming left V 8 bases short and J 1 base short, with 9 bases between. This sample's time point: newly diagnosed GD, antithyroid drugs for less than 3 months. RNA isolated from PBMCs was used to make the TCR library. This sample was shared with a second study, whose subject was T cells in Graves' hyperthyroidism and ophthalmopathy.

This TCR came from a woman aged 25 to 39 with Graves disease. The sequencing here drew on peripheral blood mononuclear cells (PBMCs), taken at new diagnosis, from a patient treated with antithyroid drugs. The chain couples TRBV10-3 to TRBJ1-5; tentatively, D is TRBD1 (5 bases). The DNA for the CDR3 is TGTGCCATCGGGGGGGGGAGCAATCAGCCCCAGCATTTT. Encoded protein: CAIGGGSNQPQHF.